Shown below are 8 T cell receptor beta chains from a single sample sequenced in a study of blood T cell repertoires in COVID-19. This table comes from immunoSEQ multiplex PCR, and its TCRdb copy is limited to in-frame clones, with some not included. The sample carries under 250,000 clones, roughly 86% recorded once. Specimen: peripheral blood. The receptors were gathered from an older woman who had recovered from COVID-19.

V is TRBV2 and J is TRBJ2-5; possibly TRBD2 for D (5 bases). The germline V gene has CDR1 SNHLY and CDR2 FYNNEI. The CDR3 runs 14 residues. The V and J ends lost 8 bases and 7 bases respectively, with 20 bases between them. CDR3 DNA: TGTGCCAGCGTCTTGGATCGGGGAGAGGGGACCCAGTACTTC. Amino acid sequence: CASVLDRGEGTQYF.

J is TRBJ2-2 and V is TRBV2; TRBD2 aligns across 11 bases. CDR1 is SNHLY and CDR2 is FYNNEI in the germline V gene. The CDR3 consists of 14 residues. Losses at the gene ends were 7 bases for V and 11 bases for J; bases not matched to a gene: 9. CDR3 loop: CASKTLAGVGELFF. The CDR3 coding sequence is TGTGCCAGCAAAACACTAGCGGGGGTCGGAGAGCTGTTTTTT.

In its sample, this clone was seen a few times. This rearrangement joins TRBV24-1 to TRBJ2-2; 9 nucleotides align to TRBD1. The germline CDR1 and CDR2 sequences are KGHDR and SFDVKD. The CDR3 is 14 residues long. The J segment lost 7 bases and the V segment lost 8 bases, leaving 7 bases of the junction unmatched. CDR3 residues: CATKSGQGNGELFF. Here the CDR3 DNA reads TGTGCCACCAAATCTGGACAGGGGAACGGGGAGCTGTTTTTT.

The chain is built from TRBV18 and TRBJ2-5, with D possibly matching TRBD2 (7 bases). CDR1 is KGHSH and CDR2 is LQKENI in the germline V gene. CDR3 length equals 15 residues. Trimming took 3 bases from V and 4 from J, leaving 15 bases between them. CDR3 sequence (DNA): TGTGCCAGCTCACCCCCGGGGGGCCGGGTAGAGACCCAGTACTTC. Amino acid sequence: CASSPPGGRVETQYF. Using reference TRBV18 and TRBJ2-5 for the parts outside the CDR3, the full variable domain is NAGVMQNPRHLVRRRGQEARLRCSPMKGHSHVYWYRQLPEEGLKFMVYLQKENIIDESGMPKERFSAEFPKEGPSILRIQQVVRGDSAAYFCASSPPGGRVETQYFGPGTRLLVL.

The J gene is TRBJ1-4, the V gene TRBV7-8; TRBD1 aligns across 8 bases. J lost 7 bases, V lost 5 bases, and 12 bases had no gene match. The CDR3 contains 16 residues. Germline CDR1 is SGHVS and CDR2 is FQNEAQ. In DNA, the CDR3 is TGTGCCAGCAGCCCCCGCCAACAGGGGGTTACTGAAAAACTGTTTTTT. Amino acid sequence: CASSPRQQGVTEKLFF.

The sample holds one count of this clone. This chain uses TRBV4-3 with TRBJ1-2; D remains ambiguous. The CDR3 consists of 15 residues. Trimming took off 0 bases at V and 6 bases at J, with 14 bases between the two ends. Looked up from germline, CDR1 is LGHNA and CDR2 is YSLEER. The DNA for the CDR3 is TGCGCCAGCAGCCAAGATATTTTGAGGGCTGATGGCTACACCTTC. Encoded protein: CASSQDILRADGYTF.

The gene calls are TRBV1 and TRBJ1-1. TRBV1 is a known pseudogene. The CDR3 has 16 residues. The CDR3 is CTSSLGGEGLNTEAFF. DNA for the CDR3: TGCACCAGCAGCCTAGGAGGGGAAGGGTTGAACACTGAAGCTTTCTTT.

V gene TRBV27 combines with J gene TRBJ1-5, with D perhaps matching TRBD1 (5 bases). The CDR3 has 14 amino acids. Germline V lookup: CDR1 MNHEY, CDR2 SMNVEV (reference sequence). V lost 5 bases and J lost 7, with 15 bases in between. The CDR3 spells CASSPTGPRQPQHF. CDR3 in DNA: TGTGCCAGCAGTCCCACAGGTCCGCGGCAGCCCCAGCATTTT.